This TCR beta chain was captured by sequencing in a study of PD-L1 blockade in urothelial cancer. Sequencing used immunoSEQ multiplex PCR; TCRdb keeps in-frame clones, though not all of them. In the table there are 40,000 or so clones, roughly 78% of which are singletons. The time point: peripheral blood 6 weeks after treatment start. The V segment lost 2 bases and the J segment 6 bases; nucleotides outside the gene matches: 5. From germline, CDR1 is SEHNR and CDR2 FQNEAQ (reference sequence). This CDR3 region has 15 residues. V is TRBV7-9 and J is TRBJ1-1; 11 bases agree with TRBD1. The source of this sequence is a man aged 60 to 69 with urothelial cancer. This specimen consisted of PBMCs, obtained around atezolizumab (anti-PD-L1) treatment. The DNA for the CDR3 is TGTGCCAGCAGCTTATGGACAGGGGGCTTGGCTGAAGCTTTCTTT. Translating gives CASSLWTGGLAEAFF.